Below are 32 T cell receptor beta chains sequenced from a single sample in a study of blood T cell repertoires in COVID-19. The method was immunoSEQ multiplex PCR; TCRdb's version includes in-frame clones alone and lacks a portion of them. The table records hundreds of thousands of clones, 87% of them present only once. The sample was peripheral blood. The receptors stem from a man aged 18 to 30 with active or convalescent COVID-19.

This chain uses TRBV5-1 with TRBJ2-7, with 9 bases that match TRBD1. This CDR3 contains 12 residues. Unmatched junction bases numbered 4, after V lost 6 bases and J lost 6 bases. Germline CDR1 and CDR2: SGHRS and YFSETQ. CDR3 nucleotides: TGCGCCAGCAAAGGGACAGGGATCGAGCAGTACTTC. Protein: CASKGTGIEQYF.

A word on this clone: Distinct nucleotide sequences in the sample also encode this CDR3. The CDR3 here is CASSVAGRTEAFF. The CDR3 DNA follows: TGTGCCAGCAGCGTAGCAGGGAGGACTGAAGCTTTCTTT. The J gene is TRBJ1-1, the V gene TRBV9; D might be TRBD1 (5 bases). This CDR3 is built from 13 residues. Germline V gene sequence: CDR1 SGDLS, CDR2 YYNGEE. V was trimmed by 0 bases and J by 5 bases, leaving 8 bases between them.

The rearrangement uses TRBV12-3 or TRBV12-4 and TRBJ1-2; 7 bases map to TRBD1. This CDR3 is built from 13 residues. The V segment lost 6 bases and the J segment 6 bases; nucleotides outside the gene matches: 7. CDR3 in DNA: TGTGCCAGCAGCTCCACAGGGGTGCATGGCTACACCTTC. Amino acid sequence: CASSSTGVHGYTF.

The genes are TRBV18 and TRBJ1-6; D call uncertain. The V end was cut by 5 bases, the J end by 0 bases, with 8 bases between. The CDR3 is 15 residues long. Germline V gene data show CDR1 as KGHSH and CDR2 as LQKENI. The CDR3 nucleotides are TGTGCCAGCTCAGAGAGGAGCTCCTATAATTCACCCCTCCACTTT. It encodes CASSERSSYNSPLHF.

The chain is built from TRBV5-3 and TRBJ2-3; possibly TRBD2 for D (6 bases). Being an ORF, TRBV5-3 has a function that is uncertain. The germline V and J ends were trimmed by 3 bases and 2 bases, with 16 bases remaining between them. The CDR3 extends over 16 amino acids. The CDR3 DNA reads TGTGCCAGAAGCTCCCCCTTGGGGGGTCCCACAGATACGCAGTATTTT. As protein: CARSSPLGGPTDTQYF.

This clone occurred once. The V gene is TRBV10-1, the J gene TRBJ2-1, with 14 bases aligning to TRBD2. The CDR3 is made up of 14 amino acids. The trim removed 5 bases at V and 14 bases at J, leaving 8 bases unmatched. CDR1 is WNHNN and CDR2 is SYGVQD in the germline V gene (reference sequence). The CDR3 is CASSFSTSGGAKFF. In DNA, the CDR3 is TGCGCCAGCAGTTTCTCGACTAGCGGGGGGGCAAAGTTCTTC.

The J gene is TRBJ1-2, the V gene TRBV9; 9 bases agree with TRBD1. The V and J ends lost 0 bases and 4 bases, in that order; junction bases with no gene match: 10. CDR1 and CDR2 from the germline V gene are SGDLS and YYNGEE. There are 17 residues in the CDR3. The CDR3 coding sequence is TGTGCCAGCAGCGTAGATGTAACGGGACAGGGAAGCTATGGCTACACCTTC. Translation: CASSVDVTGQGSYGYTF. The variable domain in full, completed from reference TRBV9 and TRBJ1-2, reads DSGVTQTPKHLITATGQRVTLRCSPRSGDLSVYWYQQSLDQGLQFLIQYYNGEERAKGNILERFSAQQFPDLHSELNLSSLELGDSALYFCASSVDVTGQGSYGYTFGSGTRLTVV.

The chain combines TRBV6-5 with TRBJ1-5, with D uncertain. Trimming took 6 bases from V and 4 from J, leaving 13 bases between them. The CDR3 spans 14 residues. From germline, CDR1 is MNHEY and CDR2 SVGAGI. The CDR3 nucleotides read TGTGCCAGCAGCGCTAAGGCGGGAAATCAGCCCCAGCATTTT. Translating it yields CASSAKAGNQPQHF.

This sequence joins TRBV7-9 and TRBJ1-3; tentatively, D is TRBD1 (6 bases). Germline CDR1 is SEHNR and CDR2 is FQNEAQ (reference sequence). V dropped 4 bases and J dropped 8 bases, with 12 bases sitting between them. CDR3 length: 13 amino acids. The CDR3 DNA reads TGTGCCAGCAGCTGGGGGCAAGAGGACACCATATATTTT. This encodes CASSWGQEDTIYF.

The chain uses TRBV19 and TRBJ2-1, with TRBD2 matching over 10 bases. CDR1 and CDR2 from the germline V gene are LNHDA and SQIVND (reference sequence). CDR3 length equals 16 residues. Trimming removed 5 bases from V and 7 bases from J; junction bases left unmatched: 11. In nucleotides, the CDR3 is TGTGCCAGTAGTCCCCGACTAGCGGGCCGGGGAAATGAGCAGTTCTTC. This encodes CASSPRLAGRGNEQFF.

The chain combines TRBV10-2 with TRBJ2-1; TRBD1 matches at 7 bases. CDR1 is WSHSY and CDR2 is SAAADI in the germline V gene. Trimming took 0 bases from V and 6 from J; bases not matched to a gene: 23. CDR3 length: 21 amino acids. As DNA, the CDR3 is TGCGCCAGCAGTGAGTCGAAATCGAGCCAGGGGGTCAGGGGGACGATCAATGAGCAGTTCTTC. Residues: CASSESKSSQGVRGTINEQFF.

The chain joins TRBV4-1 to TRBJ2-7; D might be TRBD1 (6 bases). In germline, CDR1 is MGHRA, CDR2 YSYEKL. The CDR3 runs 16 residues. Trimming left V 3 bases short and J 1 base short, with 16 bases between. For the CDR3, the DNA is TGCGCCAGCAGCCATTTGGGGAGAACAGGGTCCTACGAGCAGTACTTC. Protein sequence: CASSHLGRTGSYEQYF.

The gene calls are TRBV10-3 and TRBJ2-2; 10 bases fit TRBD1. The CDR3 totals 16 residues. The germline CDR1 and CDR2 sequences are ENHRY and SYGVKD. Trimming took 6 bases from V and 2 from J; bases not matched to a gene: 6. This chain's CDR3 is CAIRTSTGGNTGELFF. In DNA, the CDR3 is TGTGCCATCAGAACATCGACAGGGGGCAACACCGGGGAGCTGTTTTTT.

The V gene is TRBV10-1, the J gene TRBJ1-5; D unresolved. Per the germline V gene, CDR1 is WNHNN and CDR2 is SYGVQD (reference sequence). The CDR3 consists of 12 residues. Trimming removed 8 bases at V and 0 bases at J, with 5 bases between. The CDR3 sequence is CASYYSNQPQHF. CDR3 in DNA: TGCGCCAGCTACTATAGCAATCAGCCCCAGCATTTT.

The chain couples TRBV5-4 to TRBJ1-2, with TRBD1 matching 8 bases. Trimming cost V 0 bases and J 0 bases; bases outside gene matches: 7. This CDR3 contains 17 residues. Germline CDR1 SGHNT, CDR2 YYREEE (reference sequence). CDR3 region: CASSLARTGRANYGYTF. The CDR3 DNA reads as TGTGCCAGCAGCTTGGCTAGGACAGGGCGCGCTAACTATGGCTACACCTTC.

The gene calls are TRBV5-1 and TRBJ1-2; 8 positions match TRBD1. This CDR3 contains 17 residues. Germline CDR1 and CDR2: SGHRS and YFSETQ. The J segment lost 4 bases and the V segment lost 4 bases, leaving 15 bases of the junction unmatched. The CDR3 loop reads CASSAQGAQASPYGYTF. The CDR3 nucleotides read TGCGCCAGCAGCGCCCAGGGGGCGCAGGCCTCCCCCTATGGCTACACCTTC.

This chain's CDR3 is CASSFGGQGGELFF. The CDR3 bases are TGTGCCAGCAGCTTCGGGGGGCAAGGCGGGGAGCTGTTTTTT. The V gene is TRBV5-6, the J gene TRBJ2-2; D possibly corresponds to TRBD2 (7 bases). The germline V gene has CDR1 SGHDT and CDR2 YYEEEE. The CDR3 sequence is 14 residues long. V was cut by 2 bases and J by 7 bases, with 12 bases left in between.

The J gene is TRBJ2-5, the V gene TRBV25-1, with D perhaps matching TRBD1 (5 bases). Deletions cut 7 bases from V and 5 bases from J, with 11 bases between. Germline V CDR1 and CDR2: MGHDK, SYGVNS. The CDR3 loop spans 12 amino acids. CDR3 bases: TGTGCCAGCAAGAAGGGGCTGGAGACCCAGTACTTC. The encoded protein is CASKKGLETQYF.

This chain connects TRBV11-2 to TRBJ2-2; D might be TRBD1 (6 bases). V gave up 4 bases and J gave up 6 bases, with 18 bases separating them. CDR1 and CDR2 (germline): SGHAT, FQNNGV. The CDR3 spans 16 residues. The CDR3 loop reads CASSSVRQALAGELFF. The DNA of the CDR3 is TGTGCCAGCAGCTCTGTACGACAGGCCCTCGCCGGGGAGCTGTTTTTT.

The genes are TRBV11-2 and TRBJ2-2; 9 bases line up with TRBD1. CDR1 and CDR2 from the germline V gene are SGHAT and FQNNGV. The junction had 5 bases not matched to a gene; V was cut back by 5 bases and J by 1 base. CDR3 length: 16 amino acids. The CDR3 nucleotides are TGTGCCAGCAGCAGAAAGGGACAGGGGAACACCGGGGAGCTGTTTTTT. Translated, it gives CASSRKGQGNTGELFF. Variable domain in full (rest from reference TRBV11-2 and TRBJ2-2): EAGVAQSPRYKIIEKRQSVAFWCNPISGHATLYWYQQILGQGPKLLIQFQNNGVVDDSQLPKDRFSAERLKGVDSTLKIQPAKLEDSAVYLCASSRKGQGNTGELFFGEGSRLTVL.

The V call is TRBV7-2, the J call TRBJ2-3, with 12 bases fitting TRBD2. The V gene end was trimmed by 5 bases and the J gene end by 5 bases; junction bases not matched to a gene: 11. The CDR3 extends over 17 amino acids. Germline V gene sequence: CDR1 SGHTA, CDR2 FQGNSA. In DNA form, the CDR3 reads TGTGCCAGCAGCCCCTATGGACTAGCGGGGACGATAGATACGCAGTATTTT. Its translation is CASSPYGLAGTIDTQYF. Supplemented by reference TRBV7-2 and TRBJ2-3, the full variable domain reads GAGVSQSPSNKVTEKGKDVELRCDPISGHTALYWYRQSLGQGLEFLIYFQGNSAPDKSGLPSDRFSAERTGGSVSTLTIQRTQQEDSAVYLCASSPYGLAGTIDTQYFGPGTRLTVL.

The V call is TRBV29-1, the J call TRBJ2-3, with D perhaps TRBD2 (5 bases). V was shortened by 3 bases and J by 2 bases, with 9 bases between the two germline ends. The CDR3 extends over 13 amino acids. Germline CDR1 is SQVTM and CDR2 is ANQGSEA. CDR3 nucleotide sequence: TGCAGCGTTGAGAGACTATCCACAGATACGCAGTATTTT. Amino acids: CSVERLSTDTQYF.

This chain connects TRBV7-9 to TRBJ1-5, with D uncertain. Trimming stripped 1 base from V and 5 bases from J, with 12 bases between. The CDR3 consists of 15 residues. In germline, CDR1 is SEHNR, CDR2 FQNEAQ (reference sequence). The CDR3 loop reads CASSLEGGMHQPQHF. Written as DNA, the CDR3 is TGTGCCAGCAGCTTAGAAGGAGGGATGCATCAGCCCCAGCATTTT.

The sample holds one count of this clone. The rearrangement joins TRBV29-1 to TRBJ2-5; 8 bases line up with TRBD2. Germline V gene sequence: CDR1 SQVTM, CDR2 ANQGSEA. Trimming at V came to 4 bases and at J to 4 bases, leaving 5 bases not matched to a gene. This CDR3 region has 13 residues. CDR3 DNA: TGCAGCGTTGCTTTCCGGGGGGGAGAGACCCAGTACTTC. This gives the protein CSVAFRGGETQYF. The entire variable domain, with the rest obtained from reference TRBV29-1 and TRBJ2-5, is as follows: SAVISQKPSRDICQRGTSLTIQCQVDSQVTMMFWYRQQPGQSLTLIATANQGSEATYESGFVIDKFPISRPNLTFSTLTVSNMSPEDSSIYLCSVAFRGGETQYFGPGTRLLVL.

The rearrangement links TRBV14 to TRBJ2-6; D possibly corresponds to TRBD2 (5 bases). V was pared by 3 bases and J by 0 bases, with 9 bases between. The CDR3 length is 16 residues. CDR1 and CDR2 (germline): SGHDN, FVKESK. The chain's CDR3 is CASSQDFSSGANVLTF. CDR3 sequence (DNA): TGTGCCAGCAGCCAGGACTTCTCCTCTGGGGCCAACGTCCTGACTTTC.

The V and J genes are TRBV7-2 and TRBJ2-7; 8 positions match TRBD1. CDR3 length equals 15 residues. V lost 4 bases and J lost 2; bases outside the gene matches: 7. Germline V gives CDR1 SGHTA, CDR2 FQGNSA. In nucleotides, the CDR3 is TGTGCCAGCAGCTCCGACAGGGGAAGGGCCTACGAGCAGTACTTC. Translating gives CASSSDRGRAYEQYF.

V and J are TRBV4-3 and TRBJ2-1; TRBD2 is a possible D gene (5 bases). CDR3 length equals 15 residues. Germline V gene lookup returns CDR1 LGHNA and CDR2 YSLEER. V lost 0 bases and J lost 7, with 13 bases in between. CDR3 sequence reads: CASSQDGGYLNEQFF. The CDR3 region has the DNA TGCGCCAGCAGCCAAGATGGCGGGTACCTGAATGAGCAGTTCTTC.

The chain employs TRBV7-6 and TRBJ1-5; 9 bases line up with TRBD1. The germline gives CDR1 SGHVS, CDR2 FNYEAQ. V shed 5 bases, J shed 6 bases, and the junction held 8 bases outside the gene matches. CDR3 length equals 15 residues. Here the CDR3 DNA reads TGTGCCAGCAGCCCAGGGACAGGGTCCAGTCAGCCCCAGCATTTT. It codes for CASSPGTGSSQPQHF. The whole variable domain, remainder taken from reference TRBV7-6 and TRBJ1-5, is GAGVSQSPRYKVTKRGQDVALRCDPISGHVSLYWYRQALGQGPEFLTYFNYEAQQDKSGLPNDRFSAERPEGSISTLTIQRTEQRDSAMYRCASSPGTGSSQPQHFGDGTRLSIL.

V and J are TRBV6-4 and TRBJ1-1; no clear D. The V and J ends lost 2 bases and 6 bases respectively, with 7 bases between them. Germline values: CDR1 MRHNA, CDR2 SNTAGT. CDR3 length equals 12 residues. The CDR3 DNA follows: TGTGCCAGCAGTGACGAGATAGCTGAAGCTTTCTTT. Protein product: CASSDEIAEAFF.

This sequence joins TRBV3-1 (or the pseudogene TRBV3-2) and TRBJ1-5; D is uncertain. This CDR3 region has 14 residues. Trimming pared 0 bases from V and 14 bases from J, leaving 17 bases between. The germline CDR1 and CDR2 sequences are LGHDT and YNNKEL (reference sequence). The CDR3 coding sequence is TGTGCCAGCAGCCAAGAAGGAGACCGCTCATCCAAGCATTTT. Its protein product is CASSQEGDRSSKHF.

Only one count was recorded for this clone. The CDR3 loop reads CASSIPGLAGETQYF. Here the CDR3 DNA reads TGTGCCAGTAGTATACCCGGACTAGCAGGGGAGACCCAGTACTTC. The chain has TRBV19 and TRBJ2-5; 8 bases agree with TRBD2. V gave up 2 bases and J gave up 5 bases; unmatched junction bases: 7. The CDR3 is 15 residues long. Germline CDR1 is LNHDA and CDR2 is SQIVND (reference sequence).

V usage is TRBV10-2 and J usage is TRBJ2-5; TRBD2 matches 7 bases. The J segment lost 1 base and the V segment lost 7 bases, leaving 12 bases of the junction unmatched. The CDR3 length is 16 residues. Germline V lookup: CDR1 WSHSY, CDR2 SAAADI. This CDR3 is CASTLWAGVTQETQYF. CDR3 nucleotides: TGCGCCAGCACCCTGTGGGCGGGAGTTACCCAAGAGACCCAGTACTTC.